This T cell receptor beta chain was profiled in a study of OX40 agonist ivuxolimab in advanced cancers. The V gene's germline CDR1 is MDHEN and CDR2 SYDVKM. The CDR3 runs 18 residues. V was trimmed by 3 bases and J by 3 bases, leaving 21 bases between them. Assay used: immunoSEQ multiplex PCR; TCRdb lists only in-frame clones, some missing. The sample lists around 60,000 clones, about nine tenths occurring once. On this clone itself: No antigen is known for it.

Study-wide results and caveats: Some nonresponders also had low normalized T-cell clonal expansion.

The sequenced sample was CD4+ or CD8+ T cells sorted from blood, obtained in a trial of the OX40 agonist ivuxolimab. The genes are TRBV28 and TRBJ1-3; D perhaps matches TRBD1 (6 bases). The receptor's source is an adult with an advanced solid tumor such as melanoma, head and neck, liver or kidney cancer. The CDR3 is CASSFQQGRREGGNTIYF. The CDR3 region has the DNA TGTGCCAGCAGTTTCCAACAGGGCCGGCGAGAAGGTGGAAACACCATATATTTT.